These 18 T cell receptor beta chains originate from one sample sequenced in a study of blood T cell repertoires in COVID-19. The method was immunoSEQ multiplex PCR; TCRdb's version includes in-frame clones alone and lacks a portion of them. Of around 300,000 clones detected, around 81% appear once; the ten largest clones hold around 4.2%. Sample: peripheral blood. The source of these receptors is a woman between 50 and 59 years old with active or convalescent COVID-19.

The chain has TRBV28 and TRBJ2-4, with 9 bases fitting TRBD1. The CDR3 is 15 residues long. Germline CDR1 and CDR2: MDHEN and SYDVKM. The V segment lost 7 bases and the J segment 6 bases; nucleotides outside the gene matches: 10. The CDR3 region is CASNEQGASANIQYF. CDR3 bases: TGTGCCAGCAACGAACAGGGGGCATCTGCAAACATTCAGTACTTC.

Here the CDR3 reads CASSLELTSADNEQFF. CDR3 sequence (DNA): TGTGCCAGCAGCTTAGAGCTCACTAGTGCCGACAATGAGCAGTTCTTC. The chain combines TRBV11-2 with TRBJ2-1; D may be TRBD2 (5 bases). The V and J ends lost 0 bases and 5 bases respectively, with 14 bases between them. Per germline, CDR1 SGHAT and CDR2 FQNNGV. CDR3 length: 16 residues. Full variable domain (missing parts from reference TRBV11-2 and TRBJ2-1): EAGVAQSPRYKIIEKRQSVAFWCNPISGHATLYWYQQILGQGPKLLIQFQNNGVVDDSQLPKDRFSAERLKGVDSTLKIQPAKLEDSAVYLCASSLELTSADNEQFFGPGTRLTVL.

The chain employs TRBV18 and TRBJ2-1, with 11 nucleotides matching TRBD2. The CDR3 runs to 15 residues. The J segment lost 6 bases and the V segment lost 6 bases, leaving 7 bases of the junction unmatched. Germline V CDR1 and CDR2: KGHSH, LQKENI. CDR3 loop: CASSPRGTSGNEQFF. CDR3 DNA sequence: TGTGCCAGCTCCCCGCGAGGGACTAGCGGCAATGAGCAGTTCTTC.

The chain combines TRBV5-4 with TRBJ2-5, with D possibly being TRBD2 (5 bases). This CDR3 contains 13 residues. The germline V gene has CDR1 SGHNT and CDR2 YYREEE (reference sequence). V lost 3 bases and J lost 5, with 11 bases in between. The CDR3 DNA reads as TGTGCCAGCAGCTCAACTACGGGGGAGACCCAGTACTTC. Translating it yields CASSSTTGETQYF.

In this sample, this clone turned up a few times. J is TRBJ1-1 and V is TRBV10-1; maybe TRBD1 (5 bases). The germline gives CDR1 WNHNN, CDR2 SYGVQD (reference sequence). This CDR3 comprises 13 residues. Between the trimmed V and J ends, which lost 0 bases and 5 bases, there was a span of 7 bases. Written as DNA, the CDR3 is TGCGCCAGCAGTGAGTCGGGGGGGACTGAAGCTTTCTTT. Protein sequence: CASSESGGTEAFF.

The rearrangement links TRBV9 to TRBJ1-5; D is perhaps TRBD1 (5 bases). The V gene's germline CDR1 is SGDLS and CDR2 YYNGEE. V dropped 0 bases and J dropped 6 bases, with 10 bases sitting between them. This CDR3 spans 14 amino acids. The CDR3 region is CASSVAGLGQPQHF. The CDR3 DNA follows: TGTGCCAGCAGCGTAGCAGGGCTTGGTCAGCCCCAGCATTTT.

The rearrangement uses TRBV2 and TRBJ1-5; TRBD1 aligns across 8 bases. The CDR3 runs 16 residues. Germline CDR1 reads SNHLY; CDR2 reads FYNNEI. V lost 1 base and J lost 3; bases outside the gene matches: 5. CDR3: CASSEVRDRYNQPQHF. For the CDR3, the DNA is TGTGCCAGCAGTGAAGTTAGGGACAGGTACAATCAGCCCCAGCATTTT.

The chain carries TRBV3-1 (or the pseudogene TRBV3-2) and TRBJ2-3; 7 bases are shared with TRBD1. The CDR3 is made up of 14 amino acids. V dropped 4 bases and J dropped 5; count of bases not matched to a gene: 6. Germline V CDR1 and CDR2: LGHDT, YNNKEL (reference sequence). CDR3 bases: TGTGCCAGCAGCCTTGGGACAGTTCAAGATACGCAGTATTTT. This codes for CASSLGTVQDTQYF.

This chain joins TRBV30 and TRBJ2-1; D may be TRBD2 (6 bases). From germline, CDR1 is GTSNPN and CDR2 SVGIG (reference sequence). The CDR3 totals 14 residues. V was trimmed by 0 bases and J by 9 bases, leaving 15 bases between them. CDR3: CAWSVKRGNGEQFF. The CDR3 DNA reads as TGTGCCTGGAGTGTAAAGCGCGGGAACGGTGAGCAGTTCTTC.

J is TRBJ2-1 and V is TRBV2; 9 bases align to TRBD2. The CDR3 length is 16 residues. Germline assignment: CDR1 SNHLY and CDR2 FYNNEI. J was trimmed by 5 bases and V by 3 bases; bases with no gene match: 8. CDR3 DNA sequence: TGTGCCAGCAGTGAGATTAGGACTAGCGTGGACAATGAGCAGTTCTTC. Protein product: CASSEIRTSVDNEQFF.

V usage is TRBV3-1 (or the pseudogene TRBV3-2) and J usage is TRBJ1-2, with 10 bases lining up with TRBD1. The CDR3 has 14 amino acids. The J segment lost 8 bases and the V segment lost 2 bases, leaving 5 bases of the junction unmatched. Germline values: CDR1 LGHDT, CDR2 YNNKEL (reference sequence). CDR3 sequence: CASSQRQGARGYTF. In DNA, the CDR3 is TGTGCCAGCAGCCAAAGACAGGGGGCGCGGGGCTACACCTTC.

The chain uses TRBV7-9 and TRBJ1-2; D unclear. V was clipped by 3 bases and J by 3 bases, with 8 bases between them. The CDR3 has 13 residues. Germline values: CDR1 SEHNR, CDR2 FQNEAQ (reference sequence). The CDR3 loop reads CASSLEVYYGYTF. The CDR3 region has the DNA TGTGCCAGCAGCTTGGAGGTTTACTATGGCTACACCTTC.

This sequence joins TRBV6-5 and TRBJ1-6; 8 bases fit TRBD1. Germline V gene data show CDR1 as MNHEY and CDR2 as SVGAGI. The CDR3 totals 15 residues. After removal of 0 bases from V and 6 bases from J, the junction contained 1 base not matched to a gene. CDR3 amino acids: CASSYSGQGNSPLHF. In DNA, the CDR3 is TGTGCCAGCAGTTACTCAGGACAGGGTAATTCACCCCTCCACTTT.

The chain uses TRBV12-3 or TRBV12-4 and TRBJ1-1; no reliable D call. Trimming left V 2 bases short and J 1 base short, with 5 bases between. The CDR3 spans 13 residues. For the CDR3, the DNA is TGTGCCAGCAGTTTACTTTCGAACACTGAAGCTTTCTTT. This encodes CASSLLSNTEAFF.

This sequence joins TRBV7-8 and TRBJ1-2, with TRBD1 as a possible D gene (5 bases). CDR1 is SGHVS and CDR2 is FQNEAQ in the germline V gene. This CDR3 spans 15 amino acids. V lost 5 bases to trimming and J lost 2 bases, with 15 bases between them. The CDR3 here is CASSPRMGGNYGYTF. For the CDR3, the DNA is TGTGCCAGCAGCCCCCGTATGGGGGGGAACTATGGCTACACCTTC.

The genes are TRBV19 and TRBJ2-6; D ambiguous. Between the trimmed V and J ends, which lost 9 bases and 0 bases, there was a span of 3 bases. CDR3 length: 12 residues. Germline assignment: CDR1 LNHDA and CDR2 SQIVND (reference sequence). CDR3 residues: CASSSGANVLTF. The CDR3 nucleotides are TGTGCCAGCTCCTCTGGGGCCAACGTCCTGACTTTC. Full variable domain (rest looked up from reference TRBV19 and TRBJ2-6): DGGITQSPKYLFRKEGQNVTLSCEQNLNHDAMYWYRQDPGQGLRLIYYSQIVNDFQKGDIAEGYSVSREKKESFPLTVTSAQKNPTAFYLCASSSGANVLTFGAGSRLTVL.

V usage is TRBV15 and J usage is TRBJ1-4; D may be TRBD1 (6 bases). The CDR3 runs to 15 residues. With 0 bases removed from V and 7 bases from J, the gap between germline ends came to 12 bases. CDR1 and CDR2 (germline): LNHNV, YYDKDF (reference sequence). This CDR3 reads CATSRDHRVGEKLFF. The CDR3 bases are TGTGCCACCAGCAGAGATCACAGGGTGGGTGAAAAACTGTTTTTT. The whole variable domain, filled in from reference TRBV15 and TRBJ1-4, reads DAMVIQNPRYQVTQFGKPVTLSCSQTLNHNVMYWYQQKSSQAPKLLFHYYDKDFNNEADTPDNFQSRRPNTSFCFLDIRSPGLGDTAMYLCATSRDHRVGEKLFFGSGTQLSVL.

This clone was seen a single time. The chain employs TRBV3-1 (or the pseudogene TRBV3-2) and TRBJ2-5; no firm D call. CDR3 length: 14 amino acids. From germline, CDR1 is LGHDT and CDR2 YNNKEL (reference sequence). V lost 1 base and J lost 6, with 12 bases in between. CDR3 bases: TGTGCCAGCAGCCAAGCCCCTGCAAGCCAGACCCAGTACTTC. Protein product: CASSQAPASQTQYF.